Below, 12 T cell receptor beta chains from the same sample are listed, as sequenced in a study of chemoradiotherapy in HPV16-positive cancers. The assay was immunoSEQ multiplex PCR, and TCRdb's table has in-frame clones only and misses some. The sample yields about 29,000 clones, 85% to 95% seen once. Sample: blood, taken from a patient who underwent chemoradiotherapy. These receptors originate from a human donor with HPV-associated anogenital cancer.

This sequence joins TRBV4-3 and TRBJ2-1, with TRBD2 matching 10 bases. CDR3 length: 17 amino acids. CDR1 is LGHNA, CDR2 YSLEER, per germline. The junction had 12 bases not matched to a gene; V was cut back by 1 base and J by 9 bases. As DNA, the CDR3 is TGCGCCAGCAGCCAAGCAACCACGAGCGGGAGGGCCACTGAGCAGTTCTTC. This gives the protein CASSQATTSGRATEQFF.

The count of this clone is one. V gene TRBV11-2 combines with J gene TRBJ1-1; 8 nucleotides align to TRBD1. This CDR3 has 12 residues. V was pared by 6 bases and J by 6 bases, with 3 bases of the junction left unmatched. From germline, CDR1 is SGHAT and CDR2 FQNNGV. CDR3 residues: CASRKDRAEAFF. The CDR3 bases are TGTGCCAGCAGAAAGGACAGGGCTGAAGCTTTCTTT.

The chain has TRBV7-9 and TRBJ2-1; tentatively, D is TRBD2 (6 bases). The CDR3 extends over 16 amino acids. Germline V gene lookup returns CDR1 SEHNR and CDR2 FQNEAQ (reference sequence). Trimming cost V 4 bases and J 6 bases, with 19 bases left between them. DNA of the CDR3: TGTGCCAGCAGCTCTGTAGGGACTTTAAAGGCCAATGAGCAGTTCTTC. This codes for CASSSVGTLKANEQFF.

The rearrangement uses TRBV4-2 and TRBJ1-1; D not resolved. The germline CDR1 and CDR2 sequences are LGHNA and YNFKEQ. This CDR3 contains 13 residues. The V end lost 2 bases, the J end lost 7 bases, and 11 bases lay between the germline ends. Written as DNA, the CDR3 is TGTGCCAGCAGCCAACAAGGAGCGGTTGAAGCTTTCTTT. Amino acids: CASSQQGAVEAFF.

The gene calls are TRBV6-8 and TRBJ1-1; the D is unclear. The CDR3 has 16 amino acids. The germline gives CDR1 MNHGY, CDR2 SAAAGT. Trimming removed 2 bases from V and 1 base from J, with 14 bases in between. The CDR3: CASSYRRVLENTEAFF. DNA of the CDR3: TGTGCCAGCAGTTACAGGAGGGTTTTGGAGAACACTGAAGCTTTCTTT.

The chain employs TRBV5-1 and TRBJ1-4, with 8 bases fitting TRBD1. Losses at the gene ends were 4 bases for V and 13 bases for J; bases not matched to a gene: 18. The V gene's germline CDR1 is SGHRS and CDR2 YFSETQ. The CDR3 runs 16 residues. The CDR3 DNA reads as TGCGCCAGCAGCCCGACAGGGGATTCAGGTCGGTTTGGACTGTTTTTT. It specifies CASSPTGDSGRFGLFF. The variable domain in full, completed from reference TRBV5-1 and TRBJ1-4, reads KAGVTQTPRYLIKTRGQQVTLSCSPISGHRSVSWYQQTPGQGLQFLFEYFSETQRNKGNFPGRFSGRQFSNSRSEMNVSTLELGDSALYLCASSPTGDSGRFGLFFGSGTQLSVL.

This chain links TRBV4-2 with TRBJ2-7; TRBD2 matches at 10 bases. Per the germline V gene, CDR1 is LGHNA and CDR2 is YNFKEQ. The CDR3 is 16 amino acids. V was clipped by 3 bases and J by 0 bases; unmatched bases: 5. In DNA form, the CDR3 reads TGTGCCAGCAGCCACCCTAGCGGGAGTCCCTCCTACGAGCAGTACTTC. Amino acid sequence: CASSHPSGSPSYEQYF.

This sequence joins TRBV15 and TRBJ1-5; D is uncertain. Germline lookup yields CDR1 LNHNV and CDR2 YYDKDF (reference sequence). V lost 0 bases and J 7 bases, leaving 13 bases between the germline ends. CDR3 length equals 15 residues. The CDR3: CATSRDRYLGQPQHF. As DNA, the CDR3 is TGTGCCACCAGCAGAGATAGGTACCTTGGCCAGCCCCAGCATTTT.

This clone was recorded once. The chain joins TRBV7-9 to TRBJ2-1, with a possible D match to TRBD1 (6 bases). This CDR3 comprises 15 residues. Germline V gene lookup returns CDR1 SEHNR and CDR2 FQNEAQ (reference sequence). The V end was cut by 5 bases, the J end by 6 bases, with 17 bases between. This chain's CDR3 is CASSPDSLRVNEQFF. CDR3 DNA sequence: TGTGCCAGCAGCCCGGACAGCCTGCGGGTCAATGAGCAGTTCTTC.

CDR3: CASSLVALAKNIQYF. The CDR3 nucleotides read TGTGCCAGCAGCTTAGTAGCGCTAGCCAAAAACATTCAGTACTTC. The chain employs TRBV11-2 and TRBJ2-4; D may be TRBD2 (5 bases). Trimming left V 1 base short and J 0 bases short, with 7 bases between. The CDR3 is made up of 15 amino acids. The germline V gene has CDR1 SGHAT and CDR2 FQNNGV.

V usage is TRBV15 and J usage is TRBJ2-1; D is possibly TRBD1 (6 bases). CDR3 length: 15 residues. Trimming took off 3 bases at V and 2 bases at J, with 11 bases between the two ends. Germline V lookup: CDR1 LNHNV, CDR2 YYDKDF (reference sequence). The CDR3, as DNA: TGTGCCACCAGCAGTCAGGGGAGCGCCTACAATGAGCAGTTCTTC. It encodes CATSSQGSAYNEQFF.

This chain connects TRBV7-9 to TRBJ1-2; the D is unclear. Germline-derived CDR1 and CDR2 are SEHNR and FQNEAQ (reference sequence). The CDR3 extends over 16 amino acids. Trimming removed 2 bases at V and 3 bases at J, with 16 bases between. CDR3 region: CASSLKATPSDYGYTF. The DNA of the CDR3 is TGTGCCAGCAGCTTAAAGGCGACGCCTAGTGACTATGGCTACACCTTC.